In this sample, the clone carrying this T cell receptor beta chain turned up many times. The table came from immunoSEQ multiplex PCR; TCRdb's copy has only in-frame clones and leaves some out. The repertoire holds a few hundred thousand clones, with 85% as singletons. These data are taken from a study of blood T cell repertoires in COVID-19. Study background: The cDNA or gDNA used as material had been derived from T cells, B-cell-depleted T cells, or PBMCs.

The V gene lost 4 bases and the J gene lost 1 base, with 11 bases spanning the gap. Germline V CDR1 and CDR2: MNHEY, SVGEGT. The CDR3 has 14 residues. The clonotype was recovered from a man aged 35 to 55 who had recovered from COVID-19. V usage is TRBV6-2 or TRBV6-3 and J usage is TRBJ2-7; D gene ambiguous. The sequenced sample was PBMCs or T cells enriched from blood (not recorded which). The DNA for the CDR3 is TGTGCCAGCAGTTCGTTTGTAATGTCCTACGAGCAGTACTTC. Protein: CASSSFVMSYEQYF.